A single sample gave rise to the 2 T cell receptor beta chains below, sequenced in a study of blood T cells in healthy people across ages. PCR was performed a second time for about 6 to 12 cycles using a sample-barcoded 5' primer and a J-beta primer mix. TCRdb recomputed calls from the 5' RACE reads with MiXCR, one row per CDR3 protein. Of about 620,000 distinct CDR3 sequences listed, roughly half are singletons. What was sequenced was blood. These receptors were taken from a woman of 80 years or more in good health.

This clonotype was seen only a few times. This chain links TRBV24-1 with TRBJ1-2; 7 positions match TRBD1. Per the germline V gene, CDR1 is KGHDR and CDR2 is SFDVKD. V shed 7 bases, J shed 4 bases, and the junction held 8 bases outside the gene matches. There are 14 residues in the CDR3. CDR3 sequence reads: CATSSGGSFYGYTF. The DNA of the CDR3 is TGTGCCACCAGCTCAGGGGGTTCTTTCTATGGCTACACCTTC.

This chain links TRBV20-1 with TRBJ2-7; possibly TRBD2 for D (6 bases). The germline V and J ends were trimmed by 0 bases and 0 bases, with 12 bases remaining between them. The germline CDR1 and CDR2 sequences are DFQATT and SNEGSKA (reference sequence). This CDR3 spans 15 amino acids. The CDR3 DNA follows: TGCAGTGCTAGAGATGGGTACGGGAGCTCCTACGAGCAGTACTTC. Amino acid sequence: CSARDGYGSSYEQYF.